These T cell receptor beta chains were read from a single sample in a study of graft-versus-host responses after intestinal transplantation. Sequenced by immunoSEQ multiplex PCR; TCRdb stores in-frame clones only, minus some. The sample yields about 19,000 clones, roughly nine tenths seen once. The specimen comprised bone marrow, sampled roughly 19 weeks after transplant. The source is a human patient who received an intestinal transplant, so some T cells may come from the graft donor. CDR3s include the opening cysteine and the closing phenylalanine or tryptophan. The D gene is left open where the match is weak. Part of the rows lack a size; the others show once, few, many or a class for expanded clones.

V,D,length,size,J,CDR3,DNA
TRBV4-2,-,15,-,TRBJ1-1,CASSQVGGRATEAFF,TGTGCCAGCAGCCAAGTGGGGGGACGGGCGACTGAAGCTTTCTTT
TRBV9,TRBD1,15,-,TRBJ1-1,CASSPSGQGGTEAFF,TGTGCCAGCAGCCCTTCGGGACAGGGGGGCACTGAAGCTTTCTTT
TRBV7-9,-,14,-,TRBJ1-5,CASSLADPHQPQHF,TGTGCCAGCAGCTTAGCGGATCCACATCAGCCCCAGCATTTT
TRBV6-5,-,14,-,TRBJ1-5,CASIWTDSNQPQHF,TGTGCCAGCATATGGACCGATAGCAATCAGCCCCAGCATTTT
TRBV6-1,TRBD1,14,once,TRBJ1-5,CASSDRGPNQPQHF,TGTGCCAGCAGTGACAGGGGGCCTAATCAGCCCCAGCATTTT
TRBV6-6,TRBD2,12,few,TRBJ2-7,CASASGSYEQYF,TGTGCCAGCGCTAGCGGGTCCTACGAGCAGTACTTC
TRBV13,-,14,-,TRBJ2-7,CASWIQGLPYEQYF,TGTGCCAGTTGGATTCAGGGGCTTCCCTACGAGCAGTACTTC
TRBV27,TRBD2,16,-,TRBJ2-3,CASSSRLAGGIDTQYF,TGTGCCAGCAGTTCGCGACTAGCGGGAGGGATAGATACGCAGTATTTT
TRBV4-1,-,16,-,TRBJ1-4,CASSQGTVATNEKLFF,TGCGCCAGCAGCCAGGGTACAGTTGCAACTAATGAAAAACTGTTTTTT
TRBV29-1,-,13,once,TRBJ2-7,CSVALGVAYEQYF,TGCAGCGTTGCACTCGGGGTAGCCTACGAGCAGTACTTC
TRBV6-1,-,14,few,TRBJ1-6,CASTGSAESSPLHF,TGTGCCAGCACGGGAAGTGCAGAGAGTTCACCCCTCCACTTT
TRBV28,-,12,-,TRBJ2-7,CASSLGRREQYF,TGTGCCAGCAGTTTGGGTAGGCGCGAGCAGTACTTC
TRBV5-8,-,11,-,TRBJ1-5,CASSLSQPQHF,TGTGCCAGCAGCTTGTCCCAGCCCCAGCATTTT
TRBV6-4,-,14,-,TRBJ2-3,CASSDGGDTDTQYF,TGTGCCAGCAGTGACGGCGGGGACACAGATACGCAGTATTTT
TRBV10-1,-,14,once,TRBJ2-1,CASSPYPRSDEQFF,TGCGCCAGCAGTCCATACCCCCGGAGCGATGAGCAGTTCTTC
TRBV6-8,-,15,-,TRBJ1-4,CASSSAAATNEKLFF,TGTGCCAGCAGTTCTGCAGCAGCAACTAATGAAAAACTGTTTTTT
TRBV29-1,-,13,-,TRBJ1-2,CSVPGGVNYGYTF,TGCAGCGTCCCGGGGGGGGTAAACTATGGCTACACCTTC
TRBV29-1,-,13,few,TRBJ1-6,CSVAPGRTSPLHF,TGCAGCGTTGCCCCGGGGAGGACTTCACCCCTCCACTTT
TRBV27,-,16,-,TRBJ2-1,CASSPYDGRGGNEQFF,TGTGCCAGCAGTCCGTACGACGGCAGAGGGGGCAATGAGCAGTTCTTC
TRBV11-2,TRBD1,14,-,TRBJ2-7,CASSLAGGSYEQYF,TGTGCCAGCAGCTTAGCAGGGGGCTCCTACGAGCAGTACTTC
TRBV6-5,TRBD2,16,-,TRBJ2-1,CASSSKLAGANNEQFF,TGTGCCAGCAGTTCGAAACTAGCGGGAGCTAACAATGAGCAGTTCTTC
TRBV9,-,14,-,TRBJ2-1,CASSARWGSNEQFF,TGTGCCAGCAGCGCCCGATGGGGGTCCAATGAGCAGTTCTTC
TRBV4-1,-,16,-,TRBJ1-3,CASSQRMIYSGNTIYF,TGCGCCAGCAGCCAACGCATGATATACTCTGGAAACACCATATATTTT